Below are 13 T cell receptor beta chains sequenced from a single sample in a study of naive and memory T cell subsets (dated by TCRdb to about 2017). Study-level results and caveats: A few larger clonotypes were found in naive repertoires, especially CD8, and these larger clonotypes were possibly memory cells re-expressing CD45RA.

What these receptors recognize is not known. The protocol used for the library was UMI-ligation and nested PCR. The sequencing machine was an Illumina MiSeq. To cover both TRBC1 and TRBC2, the beta constant-region primer consisted of an equimolar mix of two oligonucleotides. Four rounds of PCR, combining the SP2 primer with nested alpha and beta constant-region primers, were used to amplify the ligated cDNA. TCRdb cleaned the public reads at Q25 with fastp, built clones with MiXCR and kept in-frame beta chains. Every CDR3 protein is listed once, alongside the most common genes and DNA of its rows. In all, the sample holds over 110,000 distinct CDR3 sequences, and about a fifth of those were seen once. In total, the top ten clones hold about 0.57% of the sample. The sequencing input was naive CD8+ T cells from blood. Taken with the paper, the label for cell subset or site translates to: naive T cells, CD45RA high CD27+. The source is a human donor in good health.

This chain links TRBV24-1 with TRBJ1-2; D remains ambiguous. V lost 4 bases to trimming and J lost 4 bases, with 12 bases between them. The CDR3 sequence is 14 residues long. The germline gives CDR1 KGHDR, CDR2 SFDVKD. DNA of the CDR3: TGTGCCACCAGTGACCCATCCGGCACCTATGGCTACACCTTC. Its translation is CATSDPSGTYGYTF.

The rearrangement joins TRBV27 to TRBJ2-1; D may be TRBD2 (5 bases). Trimming removed 3 bases at V and 4 bases at J, with 19 bases between. The CDR3 is 17 amino acids. The germline gives CDR1 MNHEY, CDR2 SMNVEV (reference sequence). The CDR3 here is CASSLDPGSAVYNEQFF. The CDR3 DNA follows: TGTGCCAGCAGTTTGGACCCGGGATCAGCAGTATACAATGAGCAGTTCTTC.

Concerning this clonotype: Since a much larger clone is just one base distant, this may be a read error. The chain carries TRBV6-5 and TRBJ1-5; 7 bases are shared with TRBD1. Judging by the DNA end, TRBJ2-3 fits better; the J call may be wrong. The CDR3 is made up of 15 amino acids. From germline, CDR1 is MNHEY and CDR2 SVGAGI. This chain's CDR3 is CASSYKGGVGQPQYF. The CDR3 nucleotides read TGTGCCAGCAGTTACAAAGGGGGCGTCGGTCAGCCCCAGTATTTT.

The CDR3 bases are TGTGCCAGCAGCTTAGAGGGGTTCTCAGATACGCAGTATTTT. Its translation is CASSLEGFSDTQYF. The rearrangement joins TRBV7-9 to TRBJ2-3, with a tentative D call TRBD1 (5 bases). CDR1 is SEHNR and CDR2 is FQNEAQ in the germline V gene (reference sequence). V was shortened by 1 base and J by 4 bases, with 9 bases between the two germline ends. The CDR3 length is 14 residues.

This clonotype occurred a few times. The rearrangement uses TRBV3-1 and TRBJ2-1, with TRBD2 matching 10 bases. There are 15 residues in the CDR3. Germline trimming cut 4 bases from V and 9 bases from J; bases unmatched to any gene: 9. Germline CDR1 and CDR2: LGHDT and YNNKEL (reference sequence). As DNA, the CDR3 is TGTGCCAGCAGCCCTCGGCTAGCGGGAGTGGGTGAGCAGTTCTTC. Translated, it gives CASSPRLAGVGEQFF.

This rearrangement joins TRBV7-6 to TRBJ2-3; 10 bases line up with TRBD2. With V trimmed by 6 bases and J by 3 bases, 3 bases remained unmatched. The CDR3 runs 14 residues. The germline V gene has CDR1 SGHVS and CDR2 FNYEAQ. CDR3: CASSILAGTDTQYF. The CDR3 DNA sequence: TGTGCCAGCAGTATACTAGCGGGAACAGATACGCAGTATTTT.

V gene TRBV9 combines with J gene TRBJ2-1, with TRBD2 as a possible D gene (5 bases). The CDR3 consists of 13 residues. Germline lookup yields CDR1 SGDLS and CDR2 YYNGEE. The V end was cut by 2 bases, the J end by 9 bases, with 12 bases between. CDR3 DNA: TGTGCCAGCAGCGTTGGGCTAGCTGGTGAGCAGTTCTTC. It specifies CASSVGLAGEQFF.

This chain joins TRBV5-6 and TRBJ2-5; D unresolved. The germline V gene has CDR1 SGHDT and CDR2 YYEEEE. The CDR3 covers 15 residues. Trimming removed 2 bases from V and 2 bases from J, with 13 bases in between. CDR3 sequence (DNA): TGTGCCAGCAGCTTCGTCGGGCAGGCGCAAGAGACCCAGTACTTC. It translates to CASSFVGQAQETQYF.

This chain uses TRBV6-5 with TRBJ2-7; D uncertain. The CDR3 covers 11 residues. The V gene's germline CDR1 is MNHEY and CDR2 SVGAGI. V lost 6 bases and J 5 bases, leaving 8 bases between the germline ends. The CDR3 DNA is TGTGCCAGCAGGAGGATCGACGAGCAGTACTTC. Amino acid sequence: CASRRIDEQYF.

Only a few counts were recorded for this clonotype. This sequence joins TRBV29-1 and TRBJ2-3; 7 bases fit TRBD2. Germline V gives CDR1 SQVTM, CDR2 ANQGSEA. The CDR3 is made up of 15 amino acids. The trim removed 1 base at V and 6 bases at J, leaving 10 bases unmatched. The chain's CDR3 is CSVEGGERDWDTQYF. CDR3 nucleotides: TGCAGCGTTGAAGGGGGCGAGCGGGATTGGGATACGCAGTATTTT.

This clonotype appeared a single time. The rearrangement links TRBV28 to TRBJ2-7, with D perhaps TRBD2 (6 bases). Germline V lookup: CDR1 MDHEN, CDR2 SYDVKM. CDR3 size: 13 residues. V lost 7 bases, J lost 6 bases, and 16 bases lay in between. Here the CDR3 DNA reads TGTGCCAGCAAAAGGGAAGGGGACTGCGAGCAGTACTTC. Residues: CASKREGDCEQYF.

V gene TRBV6-5 combines with J gene TRBJ1-2, with D maybe TRBD1 (5 bases). CDR1 is MNHEY and CDR2 is SVGAGI in the germline V gene. Trimming stripped 0 bases from V and 7 bases from J, with 15 bases between. There are 15 residues in the CDR3. In nucleotides, the CDR3 is TGTGCCAGCAGTTACTCTCTGTTGGGGGACTCTGGCTACACCTTC. Amino acids: CASSYSLLGDSGYTF.

In its sample, this clonotype was seen a few times. The chain carries TRBV7-8 and TRBJ2-7; 9 bases align to TRBD1. V lost 3 bases, J lost 5 bases, and 5 bases stayed unmatched. CDR1 is SGHVS, CDR2 FQNEAQ, per germline. This CDR3 region has 14 residues. The CDR3 nucleotides read TGTGCCAGCAGCTTCGGGACAGGGACCCACGAGCAGTACTTC. It yields the protein CASSFGTGTHEQYF.